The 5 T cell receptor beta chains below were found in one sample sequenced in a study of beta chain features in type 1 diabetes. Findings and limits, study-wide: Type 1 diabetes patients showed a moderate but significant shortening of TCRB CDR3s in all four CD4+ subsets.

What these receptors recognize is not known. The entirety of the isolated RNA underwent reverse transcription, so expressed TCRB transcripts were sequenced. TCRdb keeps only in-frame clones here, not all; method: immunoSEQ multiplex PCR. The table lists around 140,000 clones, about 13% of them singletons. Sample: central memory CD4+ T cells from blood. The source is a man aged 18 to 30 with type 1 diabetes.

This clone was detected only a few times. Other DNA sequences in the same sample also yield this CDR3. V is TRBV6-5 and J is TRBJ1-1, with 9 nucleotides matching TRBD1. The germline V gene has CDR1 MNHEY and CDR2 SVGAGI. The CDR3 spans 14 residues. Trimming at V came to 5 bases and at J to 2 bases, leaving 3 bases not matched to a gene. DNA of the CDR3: TGTGCCAGCAGTCCACAGGGGGCTAACACTGAAGCTTTCTTT. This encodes CASSPQGANTEAFF.

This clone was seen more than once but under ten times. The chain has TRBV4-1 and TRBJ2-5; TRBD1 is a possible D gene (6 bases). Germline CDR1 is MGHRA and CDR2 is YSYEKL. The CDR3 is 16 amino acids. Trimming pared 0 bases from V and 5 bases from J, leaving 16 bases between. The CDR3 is CASSQDSGRDRETQYF. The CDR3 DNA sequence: TGCGCCAGCAGCCAAGATTCAGGGAGAGACAGGGAGACCCAGTACTTC.

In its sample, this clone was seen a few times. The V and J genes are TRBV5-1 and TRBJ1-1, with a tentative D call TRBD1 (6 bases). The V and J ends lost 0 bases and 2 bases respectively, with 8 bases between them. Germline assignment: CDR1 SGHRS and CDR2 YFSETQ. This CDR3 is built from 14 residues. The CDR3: CASSLDRANTEAFF. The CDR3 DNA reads TGCGCCAGCAGCTTGGACAGGGCTAACACTGAAGCTTTCTTT.

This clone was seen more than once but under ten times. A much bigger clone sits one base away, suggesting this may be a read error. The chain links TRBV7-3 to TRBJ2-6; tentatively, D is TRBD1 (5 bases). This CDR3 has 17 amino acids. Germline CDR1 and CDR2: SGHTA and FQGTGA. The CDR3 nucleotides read TGTGCCAGCAGCCCTGGGTGGGTATCGTCTGGGGCCAACGGCCTGACTTTC. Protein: CASSPGWVSSGANGLTF.

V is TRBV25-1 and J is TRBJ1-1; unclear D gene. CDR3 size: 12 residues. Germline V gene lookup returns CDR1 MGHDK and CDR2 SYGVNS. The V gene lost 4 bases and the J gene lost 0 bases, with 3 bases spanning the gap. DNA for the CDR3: TGTGCCAGCAGTGCGGTGAACACTGAAGCTTTCTTT. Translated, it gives CASSAVNTEAFF.